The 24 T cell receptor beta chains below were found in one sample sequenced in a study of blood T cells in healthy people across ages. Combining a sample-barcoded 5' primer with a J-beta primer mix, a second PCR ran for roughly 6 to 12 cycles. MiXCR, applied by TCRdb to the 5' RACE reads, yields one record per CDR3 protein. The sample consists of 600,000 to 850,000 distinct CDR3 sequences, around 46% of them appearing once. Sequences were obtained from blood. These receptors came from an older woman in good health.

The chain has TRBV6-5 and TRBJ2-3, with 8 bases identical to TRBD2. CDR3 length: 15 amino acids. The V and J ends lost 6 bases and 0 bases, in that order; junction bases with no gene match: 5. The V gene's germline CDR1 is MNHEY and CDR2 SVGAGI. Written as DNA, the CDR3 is TGTGCCAGCAGAGAACTAGCGGAGAGCACAGATACGCAGTATTTT. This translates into CASRELAESTDTQYF.

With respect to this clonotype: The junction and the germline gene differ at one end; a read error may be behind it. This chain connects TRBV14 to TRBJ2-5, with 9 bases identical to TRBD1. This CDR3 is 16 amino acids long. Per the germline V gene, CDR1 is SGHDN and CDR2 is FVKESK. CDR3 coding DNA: TGTGCCAGCAGCCAACCGGGACAGGGACCTCAAGGGACCCAGTACTTC. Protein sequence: CASSQPGQGPQGTQYF.

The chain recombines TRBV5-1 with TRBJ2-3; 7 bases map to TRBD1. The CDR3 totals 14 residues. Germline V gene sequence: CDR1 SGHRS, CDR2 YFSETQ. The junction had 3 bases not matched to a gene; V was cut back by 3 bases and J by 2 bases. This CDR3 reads CASSSGTVTDTQYF. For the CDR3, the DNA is TGCGCCAGCAGCTCCGGGACAGTCACAGATACGCAGTATTTT. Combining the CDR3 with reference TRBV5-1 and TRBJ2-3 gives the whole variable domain KAGVTQTPRYLIKTRGQQVTLSCSPISGHRSVSWYQQTPGQGLQFLFEYFSETQRNKGNFPGRFSGRQFSNSRSEMNVSTLELGDSALYLCASSSGTVTDTQYFGPGTRLTVL.

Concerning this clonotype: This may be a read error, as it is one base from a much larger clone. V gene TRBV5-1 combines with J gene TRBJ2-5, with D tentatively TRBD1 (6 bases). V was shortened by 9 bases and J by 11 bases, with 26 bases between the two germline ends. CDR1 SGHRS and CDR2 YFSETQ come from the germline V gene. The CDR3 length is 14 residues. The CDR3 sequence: CATEQGDGYNEQYF. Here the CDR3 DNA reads TGCGCCACGGAACAGGGAGATGGCTACAATGAGCAGTACTTC.

DNA of the CDR3: TGTGCCAGCTCACCACCGGGGCTGCTTGACGAGCAGTACTTC. It is translated as CASSPPGLLDEQYF. This chain links TRBV18 with TRBJ2-7; TRBD1 might be the D (5 bases). This CDR3 contains 14 residues. The V end lost 0 bases, the J end lost 5 bases, and 11 bases lay between the germline ends. Per germline, CDR1 KGHSH and CDR2 LQKENI.

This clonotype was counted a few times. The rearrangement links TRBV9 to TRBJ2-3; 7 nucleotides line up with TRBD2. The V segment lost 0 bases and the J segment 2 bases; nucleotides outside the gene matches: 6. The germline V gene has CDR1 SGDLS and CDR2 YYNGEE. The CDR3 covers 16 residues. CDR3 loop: CASSVEAGWDTDTQYF. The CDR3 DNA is TGTGCCAGCAGCGTAGAAGCGGGGTGGGACACAGATACGCAGTATTTT.

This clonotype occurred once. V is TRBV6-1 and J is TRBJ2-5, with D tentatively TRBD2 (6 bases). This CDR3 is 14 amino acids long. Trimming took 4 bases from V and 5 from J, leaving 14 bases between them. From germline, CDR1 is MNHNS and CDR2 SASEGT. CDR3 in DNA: TGTGCCAGCAGTGCTGGGGGGTCGAGGGAGACCCAGTACTTC. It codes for CASSAGGSRETQYF.

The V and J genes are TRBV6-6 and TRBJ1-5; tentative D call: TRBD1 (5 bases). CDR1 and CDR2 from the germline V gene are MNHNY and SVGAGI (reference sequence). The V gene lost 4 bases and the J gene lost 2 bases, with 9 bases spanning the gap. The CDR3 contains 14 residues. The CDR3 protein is CASSFDSGNQPQHF. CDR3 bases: TGTGCCAGCAGTTTCGACAGCGGCAATCAGCCCCAGCATTTT.

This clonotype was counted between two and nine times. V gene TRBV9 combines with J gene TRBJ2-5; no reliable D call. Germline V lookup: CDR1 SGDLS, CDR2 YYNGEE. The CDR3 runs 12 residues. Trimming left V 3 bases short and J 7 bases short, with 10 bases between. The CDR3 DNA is TGTGCCAGCAGCGACGGATGGGGGACCCAGTACTTC. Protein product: CASSDGWGTQYF.

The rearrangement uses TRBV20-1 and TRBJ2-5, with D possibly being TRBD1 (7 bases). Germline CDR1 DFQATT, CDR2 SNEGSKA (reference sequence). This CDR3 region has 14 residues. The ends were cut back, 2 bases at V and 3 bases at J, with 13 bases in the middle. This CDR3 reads CSARRPGGKETQYF. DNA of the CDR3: TGCAGTGCTAGAAGGCCAGGGGGGAAAGAGACCCAGTACTTC.

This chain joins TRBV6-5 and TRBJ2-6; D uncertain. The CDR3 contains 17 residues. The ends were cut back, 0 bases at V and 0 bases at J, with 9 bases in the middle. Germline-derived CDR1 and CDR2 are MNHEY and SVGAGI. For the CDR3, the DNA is TGTGCCAGCAGTTACTCGTCTCAGGTCTCTGGGGCCAACGTCCTGACTTTC. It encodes CASSYSSQVSGANVLTF.

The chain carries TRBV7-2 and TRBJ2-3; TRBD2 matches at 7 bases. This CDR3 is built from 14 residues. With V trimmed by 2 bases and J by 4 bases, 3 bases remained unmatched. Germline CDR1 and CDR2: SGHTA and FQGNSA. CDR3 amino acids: CASSLLGLADTQYF. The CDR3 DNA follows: TGTGCCAGCAGCTTACTCGGACTAGCAGATACGCAGTATTTT.

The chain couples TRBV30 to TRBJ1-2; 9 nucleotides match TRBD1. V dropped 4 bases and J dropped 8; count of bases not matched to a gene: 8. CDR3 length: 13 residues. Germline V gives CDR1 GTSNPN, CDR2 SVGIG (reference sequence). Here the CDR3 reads CAWKTGGESGYTF. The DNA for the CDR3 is TGTGCCTGGAAAACAGGGGGCGAGTCGGGCTACACCTTC. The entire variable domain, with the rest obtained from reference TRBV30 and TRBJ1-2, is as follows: SQTIHQWPATLVQPVGSPLSLECTVEGTSNPNLYWYRQAAGRGLQLLFYSVGIGQISSEVPQNLSASRPQDRQFILSSKKLLLSDSGFYLCAWKTGGESGYTFGSGTRLTVV.

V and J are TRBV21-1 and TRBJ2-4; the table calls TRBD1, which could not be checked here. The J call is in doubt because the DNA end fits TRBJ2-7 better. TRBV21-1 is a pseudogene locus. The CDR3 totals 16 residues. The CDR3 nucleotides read TGTGCCAGCAGCAAAGGGAGGCAGGGTTCTCAGGACGAGCAGTACTTC. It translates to CASSKGRQGSQDEQYF.

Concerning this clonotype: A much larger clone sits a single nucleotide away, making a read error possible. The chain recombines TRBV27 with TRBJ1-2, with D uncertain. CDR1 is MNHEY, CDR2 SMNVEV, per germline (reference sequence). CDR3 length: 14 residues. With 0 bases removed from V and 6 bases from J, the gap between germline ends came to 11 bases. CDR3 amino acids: CASSLSRQDDGYTF. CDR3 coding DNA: TGTGCCAGCAGTTTATCCCGGCAGGATGATGGCTACACCTTC.

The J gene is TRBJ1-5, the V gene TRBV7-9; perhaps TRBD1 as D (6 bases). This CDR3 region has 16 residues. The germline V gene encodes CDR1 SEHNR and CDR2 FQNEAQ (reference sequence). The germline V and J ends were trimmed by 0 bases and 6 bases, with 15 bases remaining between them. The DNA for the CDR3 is TGTGCCAGCAGCTTAGCTTCGGGGGGGCAAGGTCAGCCCCAGCATTTT. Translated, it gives CASSLASGGQGQPQHF.

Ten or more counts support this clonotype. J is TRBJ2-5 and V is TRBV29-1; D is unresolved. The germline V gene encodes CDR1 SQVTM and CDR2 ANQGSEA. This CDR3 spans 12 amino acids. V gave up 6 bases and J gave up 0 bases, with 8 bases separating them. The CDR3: CSVTPYQETQYF. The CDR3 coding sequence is TGCAGCGTGACACCGTACCAAGAGACCCAGTACTTC.

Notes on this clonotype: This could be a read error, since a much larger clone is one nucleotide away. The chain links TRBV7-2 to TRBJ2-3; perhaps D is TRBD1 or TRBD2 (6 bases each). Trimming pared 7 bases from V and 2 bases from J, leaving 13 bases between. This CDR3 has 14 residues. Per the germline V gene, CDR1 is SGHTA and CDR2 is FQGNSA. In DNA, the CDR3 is TGTGCCAGCAAGGGTGGGGGGCTCACAGATACGCAGTATTTT. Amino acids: CASKGGGLTDTQYF.

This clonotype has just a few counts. The CDR3 reads CASSFTGSNQPQHF. CDR3 in DNA: TGTGCCAGCAGTTTTACAGGTAGCAATCAGCCCCAGCATTTT. The V call is TRBV12-3 or TRBV12-4, the J call TRBJ1-5, with D maybe TRBD1 (5 bases). CDR3 length: 14 amino acids. With 3 bases removed from V and 0 bases from J, the gap between germline ends came to 6 bases.

The CDR3 region is CASSLLREDTQYF. The CDR3 DNA is TGTGCCAGCAGCTTATTAAGGGAAGATACGCAGTATTTT. The chain has TRBV11-3 and TRBJ2-3, with D uncertain. Germline CDR1 reads SGHNT; CDR2 reads YENEEA. Trimming removed 2 bases from V and 5 bases from J, with 8 bases in between. The CDR3 is 13 amino acids.

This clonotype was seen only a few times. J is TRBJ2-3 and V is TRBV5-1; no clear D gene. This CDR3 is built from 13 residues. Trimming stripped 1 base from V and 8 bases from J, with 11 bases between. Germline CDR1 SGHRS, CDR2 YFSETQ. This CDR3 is CASSLNLGGTQYF. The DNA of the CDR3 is TGCGCCAGCAGCTTGAACCTGGGTGGTACGCAGTATTTT. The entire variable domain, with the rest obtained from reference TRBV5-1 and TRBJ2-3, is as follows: KAGVTQTPRYLIKTRGQQVTLSCSPISGHRSVSWYQQTPGQGLQFLFEYFSETQRNKGNFPGRFSGRQFSNSRSEMNVSTLELGDSALYLCASSLNLGGTQYFGPGTRLTVL.

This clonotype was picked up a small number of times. CDR3 sequence: CASSNIAGQSSYEQYF. In DNA, the CDR3 is TGTGCCAGCAGTAATATAGCGGGGCAGAGCTCCTACGAGCAGTACTTC. This chain connects TRBV6-5 to TRBJ2-7; TRBD2 matches at 8 bases. The CDR3 contains 16 residues. The V gene's germline CDR1 is MNHEY and CDR2 SVGAGI. J was trimmed by 0 bases and V by 5 bases; bases with no gene match: 9.

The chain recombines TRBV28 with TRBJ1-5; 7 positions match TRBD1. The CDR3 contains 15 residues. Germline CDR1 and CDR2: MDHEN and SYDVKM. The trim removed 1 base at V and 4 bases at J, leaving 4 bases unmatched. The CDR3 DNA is TGTGCCAGCAGTTTATCCCCCAGGGGGAATCAGCCCCAGCATTTT. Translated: CASSLSPRGNQPQHF.

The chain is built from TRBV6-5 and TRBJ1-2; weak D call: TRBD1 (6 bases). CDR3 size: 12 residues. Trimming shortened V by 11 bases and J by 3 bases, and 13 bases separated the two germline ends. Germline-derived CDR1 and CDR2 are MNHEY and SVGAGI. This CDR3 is CAVLKGDYGYTF. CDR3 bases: TGTGCCGTTCTTAAGGGGGACTATGGCTACACCTTC.